Listed below are T cell receptor beta chains from one sample, sequenced in a study of blood T cell repertoires in COVID-19. Assay used: immunoSEQ multiplex PCR; TCRdb lists only in-frame clones, some missing. Counted here are 130,000 or so clones, roughly nine tenths occurring once; the ten biggest clones make up around 30%. Sequenced: peripheral blood. The receptors derive from a man between 70 and 80 years old with active or convalescent COVID-19. Each CDR3 is given with its conserved first and last residue. D genes are given only for firm matches. The listing skips clone size in some rows; elsewhere it reads once, few, many or a size class.

D gene: -
J gene: TRBJ1-1
V gene: TRBV18
CDR3 length: 14
clone size: once
CDR3 DNA: TGTGCCAGCTCACCCCGCGGGGGTGACACTGAAGCTTTCTTT
CDR3 protein: CASSPRGGDTEAFF

D gene: TRBD1
J gene: TRBJ1-5
V gene: TRBV28
CDR3 length: 18
clone size: -
CDR3 DNA: TGTGCCAGCAGTTTCCCCCTCCTTTCTGACAGGGTGGATCAGCCCCAGCATTTT
CDR3 protein: CASSFPLLSDRVDQPQHF

D gene: TRBD1
J gene: TRBJ1-1
V gene: TRBV6-6
CDR3 length: 15
clone size: -
CDR3 DNA: TGTGCCAGCAGCAATAAGGGACAGGGGAACACTGAAGCTTTCTTT
CDR3 protein: CASSNKGQGNTEAFF

D gene: TRBD2
J gene: TRBJ2-3
V gene: TRBV28
CDR3 length: 19
clone size: -
CDR3 DNA: TGTGCCAGCAGTTTAACATGGACTAGCGGTATCTGGGGGACAGATACGCAGTATTTT
CDR3 protein: CASSLTWTSGIWGTDTQYF

D gene: TRBD1
J gene: TRBJ2-2
V gene: TRBV19
CDR3 length: 14
clone size: -
CDR3 DNA: TGTGCCAGTAGTATTGGGACAGGGATCGGGGAGCTGTTTTTT
CDR3 protein: CASSIGTGIGELFF

D gene: -
J gene: TRBJ2-5
V gene: TRBV2
CDR3 length: 12
clone size: -
CDR3 DNA: TGTGCCAGCGGCACCGACCAAGAGACCCAGTACTTC
CDR3 protein: CASGTDQETQYF

D gene: -
J gene: TRBJ2-3
V gene: TRBV28
CDR3 length: 16
clone size: -
CDR3 DNA: TGTGCCAGCAGTTTTGTTCAGGGAAGGTGGGCAGATACGCAGTATTTT
CDR3 protein: CASSFVQGRWADTQYF

D gene: -
J gene: TRBJ2-3
V gene: TRBV28
CDR3 length: 15
clone size: -
CDR3 DNA: TGTGCCAGCAGCCCTAGGGGAGGACTCACAGATACGCAGTATTTT
CDR3 protein: CASSPRGGLTDTQYF

D gene: -
J gene: TRBJ2-3
V gene: TRBV29-1
CDR3 length: 14
clone size: -
CDR3 DNA: TGCAGCGTTGAAAGGCAGGCCAGCACAGATACGCAGTATTTT
CDR3 protein: CSVERQASTDTQYF

D gene: -
J gene: TRBJ1-2
V gene: TRBV4-1
CDR3 length: 16
clone size: few
CDR3 DNA: TGCGCCAGCAGCCAAGATTCCACGGACAGTCCGGGGGGCTACACCTTC
CDR3 protein: CASSQDSTDSPGGYTF

D gene: -
J gene: TRBJ1-1
V gene: TRBV30
CDR3 length: 14
clone size: -
CDR3 DNA: TGTGCCTGGAGTTCCCGGGGTGGGAACACTGAAGCTTTCTTT
CDR3 protein: CAWSSRGGNTEAFF

D gene: -
J gene: TRBJ2-7
V gene: TRBV12-3/TRBV12-4
CDR3 length: 13
clone size: -
CDR3 DNA: TGTGCCAGCAGTCGAACTCCCTCCTACGAGCAGTACTTC
CDR3 protein: CASSRTPSYEQYF

D gene: TRBD2
J gene: TRBJ2-3
V gene: TRBV5-1
CDR3 length: 15
clone size: -
CDR3 DNA: TGCGCCAGCAGCTTGTTAGCGGGGAGCACAGATACGCAGTATTTT
CDR3 protein: CASSLLAGSTDTQYF

D gene: TRBD2
J gene: TRBJ2-7
V gene: TRBV27
CDR3 length: 15
clone size: -
CDR3 DNA: TGTGCCAGCAGTCCCCGGACTAGCAGGACCTACGAGCAGTACTTC
CDR3 protein: CASSPRTSRTYEQYF

D gene: -
J gene: TRBJ1-2
V gene: TRBV5-8
CDR3 length: 14
clone size: -
CDR3 DNA: TGTGCCAGCAGCTTAGGAGGGGTCGACTATGGCTACACCTTC
CDR3 protein: CASSLGGVDYGYTF

D gene: -
J gene: TRBJ2-6
V gene: TRBV6-4
CDR3 length: 15
clone size: -
CDR3 DNA: TGTGCCAGCAGTGAAGGAGACTCTGGGGCCAACGTCCTGACTTTC
CDR3 protein: CASSEGDSGANVLTF

D gene: TRBD2
J gene: TRBJ2-1
V gene: TRBV3-1/TRBV3-2
CDR3 length: 14
clone size: -
CDR3 DNA: TGTGCCAGCAGCCCTAGCGGGGGGTACAATGAGCAGTTCTTC
CDR3 protein: CASSPSGGYNEQFF

D gene: -
J gene: TRBJ2-3
V gene: TRBV10-1
CDR3 length: 16
clone size: -
CDR3 DNA: TGCGCCAGCAGTGAGTCGATGGGGGCTAGCACAGATACGCAGTATTTT
CDR3 protein: CASSESMGASTDTQYF

D gene: TRBD1
J gene: TRBJ2-1
V gene: TRBV7-9
CDR3 length: 15
clone size: -
CDR3 DNA: TGTGCCAGCAGCCCGGGACAGGGGGGGCACAATGAGCAGTTCTTC
CDR3 protein: CASSPGQGGHNEQFF

D gene: -
J gene: TRBJ1-1
V gene: TRBV3-1/TRBV3-2
CDR3 length: 15
clone size: -
CDR3 DNA: TGTGCCAGCAGCCAAGTGGGGGGTGGGAGCACTGAAGCTTTCTTT
CDR3 protein: CASSQVGGGSTEAFF

D gene: TRBD2
J gene: TRBJ2-7
V gene: TRBV28
CDR3 length: 16
clone size: -
CDR3 DNA: TGTGCCAGCAGTTTCCCCGGACTAGCGGGAAGGTACGAGCAGTACTTC
CDR3 protein: CASSFPGLAGRYEQYF

D gene: TRBD2
J gene: TRBJ2-4
V gene: TRBV2
CDR3 length: 14
clone size: -
CDR3 DNA: TGTGCCAGCAGGGACACAGGCGGGGGAAACATTCAGTACTTC
CDR3 protein: CASRDTGGGNIQYF

D gene: TRBD1
J gene: TRBJ1-4
V gene: TRBV19
CDR3 length: 16
clone size: once
CDR3 DNA: TGTGCCAGTAGCACCTGGGACAGTGCAACTAATGAAAAACTGTTTTTT
CDR3 protein: CASSTWDSATNEKLFF

D gene: TRBD1
J gene: TRBJ1-5
V gene: TRBV5-1
CDR3 length: 17
clone size: -
CDR3 DNA: TGCGCCAGCAGCTTGGATCCAGGGGGATATGGCAATCAGCCCCAGCATTTT
CDR3 protein: CASSLDPGGYGNQPQHF

D gene: TRBD2
J gene: TRBJ2-4
V gene: TRBV10-3
CDR3 length: 19
clone size: -
CDR3 DNA: TGTGCCATCAGTGAGTCTGGATCTAGCGGGAGGTCTGCCAAAAACATTCAGTACTTC
CDR3 protein: CAISESGSSGRSAKNIQYF

D gene: -
J gene: TRBJ2-1
V gene: TRBV7-3
CDR3 length: 15
clone size: -
CDR3 DNA: TGTGCCAGCGGCCCCGGGGGGCGGGGATACAATGAGCAGTTCTTC
CDR3 protein: CASGPGGRGYNEQFF

D gene: -
J gene: TRBJ1-5
V gene: TRBV6-6
CDR3 length: 14
clone size: -
CDR3 DNA: TGTGCCAGCGCGTTCGCGGAAAGTAATCAGCCCCAGCATTTT
CDR3 protein: CASAFAESNQPQHF